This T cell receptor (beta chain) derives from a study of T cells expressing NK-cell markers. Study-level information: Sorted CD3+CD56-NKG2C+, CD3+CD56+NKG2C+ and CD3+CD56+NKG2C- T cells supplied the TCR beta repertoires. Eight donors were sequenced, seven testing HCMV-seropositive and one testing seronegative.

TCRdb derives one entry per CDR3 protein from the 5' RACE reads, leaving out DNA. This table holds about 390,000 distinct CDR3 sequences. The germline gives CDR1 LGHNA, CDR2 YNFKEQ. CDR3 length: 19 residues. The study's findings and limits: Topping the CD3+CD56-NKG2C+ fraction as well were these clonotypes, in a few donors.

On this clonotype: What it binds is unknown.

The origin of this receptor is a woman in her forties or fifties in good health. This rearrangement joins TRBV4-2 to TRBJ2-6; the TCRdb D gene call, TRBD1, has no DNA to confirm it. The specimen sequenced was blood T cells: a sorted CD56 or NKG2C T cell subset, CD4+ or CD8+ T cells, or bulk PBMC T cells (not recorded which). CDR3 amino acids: CASSQDLPRQGPGANVLTF.